The 6 T cell receptor beta chains given below trace back to one sample, sequenced in a study of shared clonotypes between healthy human individuals (dated by TCRdb to between 2020 and 2021). Receptors were amplified or captured by the immunoSEQ multiplex PCR assay. TCRdb re-hosts the immuneACCESS table, in-frame sequences only. Its copies lack some clones; in the studies checked, an unresolved V gene accounts for under half of them, and the cause for the rest is not known. For this sample there are some 2,500,000 clones; over 85% appear just once. The ten most abundant clones make up about 0.38% of the sample. The sequenced sample consisted of naive CD4+ T cells from PBMCs. The intended sense of this specimen's cell subset or site label: CD45RA+ positively selected. The receptor source for this set is a man aged 18 to 30 in good health. Some clones in this sample may be carry-over from other donors' samples.

This chain connects TRBV28 to TRBJ2-6; D unclear. V was clipped by 1 base and J by 1 base, with 2 bases between them. The CDR3 sequence is 14 residues long. CDR1 is MDHEN and CDR2 is SYDVKM in the germline V gene. The CDR3 is CASSLFSGANVLTF. CDR3 in DNA: TGTGCCAGCAGTTTATTTTCTGGGGCCAACGTCCTGACTTTC.

The CDR3 here is CASSLGSRLARTDTQYF. CDR3 bases: TGTGCCAGCAGTTTAGGCTCAAGACTAGCTCGCACAGATACGCAGTATTTT. The chain is built from TRBV28 and TRBJ2-3; 7 nucleotides agree with TRBD2. CDR3 length: 17 residues. From germline, CDR1 is MDHEN and CDR2 SYDVKM. The trim removed 2 bases at V and 1 base at J, leaving 9 bases unmatched.

The chain is built from TRBV5-4 and TRBJ2-3; TRBD2 aligns across 10 bases. V was pared by 4 bases and J by 2 bases, with 4 bases of the junction left unmatched. The germline V gene encodes CDR1 SGHNT and CDR2 YYREEE (reference sequence). The CDR3 contains 15 residues. DNA of the CDR3: TGTGCCAGCAGCACACTAGCGGGAACCACAGATACGCAGTATTTT. This sequence encodes CASSTLAGTTDTQYF.

The gene calls are TRBV14 and TRBJ2-1; no reliable D call. CDR1 is SGHDN, CDR2 FVKESK, per germline. V lost 2 bases, J lost 3 bases, and 11 bases lay in between. The CDR3 extends over 15 amino acids. The CDR3 coding sequence is TGTGCCAGCAGCCAATTCCAGCAGATCTACAATGAGCAGTTCTTC. Translation gives CASSQFQQIYNEQFF.

In regard to this clone: This same CDR3 is encoded by further DNA sequences in the sample. The rearrangement uses TRBV30 and TRBJ1-1; possible D gene TRBD1, 5 bases. V lost 0 bases to trimming and J lost 2 bases, with 7 bases between them. This CDR3 is built from 13 residues. Germline-derived CDR1 and CDR2 are GTSNPN and SVGIG (reference sequence). CDR3 residues: CAWSVGENTEAFF. For the CDR3, the DNA is TGTGCCTGGAGTGTGGGGGAAAACACTGAAGCTTTCTTT.

The gene calls are TRBV7-9 and TRBJ2-7; 10 bases align to TRBD2. V was clipped by 7 bases and J by 6 bases; unmatched bases: 12. From germline, CDR1 is SEHNR and CDR2 FQNEAQ (reference sequence). This CDR3 is built from 15 residues. CDR3 loop: CASILRTSGPGEQYF. For the CDR3, the DNA is TGTGCCAGCATCCTAAGGACTAGCGGCCCCGGCGAGCAGTACTTC.